This TCR beta chain was documented in a study of blood T cell repertoires in COVID-19. About the research overall: Whether acute or convalescent, the COVID-19 samples came from the United States, Italy and Spain. PBMCs, B-cell-depleted T cells, or T cells provided the cDNA or gDNA that made up the material.

CDR1 and CDR2 (germline): KGHSH, LQKENI. The ends lost 5 bases at V and 1 base at J; junction bases unmatched: 10. This CDR3 has 18 residues. In the authors' methods: Reference gene primers were amplified, and this amplification served to estimate nucleated cell counts. The method was immunoSEQ multiplex PCR; TCRdb's version includes in-frame clones alone and lacks a portion of them. Clonal size and the V and J genes are those of that table, whereas D and trimming came from the DNA. The sample has fewer than 450,000 clones, roughly 88% seen once; the top ten hold about 2.1%. In assigning cohorts, the study relied on participant-reported clinical history.

The receptor was derived from a woman aged 40 to 55 with acute COVID-19. Sequenced input: PBMCs or T cells enriched from blood (not recorded which). The chain combines TRBV18 with TRBJ2-3; TRBD2 aligns across 12 bases. CDR3 loop: CASSMMATSGGRTDTQYF. The DNA of the CDR3 is TGTGCCAGCTCAATGATGGCGACTAGCGGGGGACGCACAGATACGCAGTATTTT.